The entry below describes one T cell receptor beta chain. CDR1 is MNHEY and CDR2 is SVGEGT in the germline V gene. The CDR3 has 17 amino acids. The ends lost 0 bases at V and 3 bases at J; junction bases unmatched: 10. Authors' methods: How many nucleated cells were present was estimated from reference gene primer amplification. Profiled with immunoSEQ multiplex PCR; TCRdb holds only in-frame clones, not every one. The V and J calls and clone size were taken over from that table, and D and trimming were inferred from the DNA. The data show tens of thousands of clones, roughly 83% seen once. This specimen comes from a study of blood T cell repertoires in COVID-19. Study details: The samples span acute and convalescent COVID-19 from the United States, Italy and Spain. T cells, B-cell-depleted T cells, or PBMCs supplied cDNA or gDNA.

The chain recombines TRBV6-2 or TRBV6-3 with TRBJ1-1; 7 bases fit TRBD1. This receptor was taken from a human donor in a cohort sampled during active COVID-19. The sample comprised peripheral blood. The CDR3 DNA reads TGTGCCAGCAGTTACTCGACAGGGCTCCCTATGGACACTGAAGCTTTCTTT. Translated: CASSYSTGLPMDTEAFF.